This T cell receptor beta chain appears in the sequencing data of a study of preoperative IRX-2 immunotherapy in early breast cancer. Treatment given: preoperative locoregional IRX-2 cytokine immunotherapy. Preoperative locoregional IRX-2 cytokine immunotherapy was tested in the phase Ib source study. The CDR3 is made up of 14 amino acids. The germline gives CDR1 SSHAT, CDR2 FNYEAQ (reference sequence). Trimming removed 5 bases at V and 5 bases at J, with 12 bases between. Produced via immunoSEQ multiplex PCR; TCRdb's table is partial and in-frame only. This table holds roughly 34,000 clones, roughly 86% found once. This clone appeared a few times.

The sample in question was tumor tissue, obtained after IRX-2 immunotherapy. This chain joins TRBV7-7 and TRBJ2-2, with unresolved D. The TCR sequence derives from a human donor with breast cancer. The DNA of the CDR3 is TGTGCCAGCAGCCCTCTTATGGGAACCGGGGAGCTGTTTTTT. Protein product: CASSPLMGTGELFF.